This T cell receptor beta chain derives from a study of shared clonotypes between healthy human individuals. Unsorted PBMC DNA sequencing spanned ten immunoSEQ deep assay plates. The table came from immunoSEQ multiplex PCR; TCRdb's copy has only in-frame clones and leaves some out. The sample holds 470,000 or so clones, approximately 84% seen once. CDR3 length: 14 amino acids. Germline assignment: CDR1 SNHLY and CDR2 FYNNEI. The V end was cut by 6 bases, the J end by 5 bases, with 13 bases between. This sequence originates from a woman between 35 and 50 years old in good health. Some clones in this sample may be carry-over from other donors' samples. Sequencing was carried out using PBMCs. The chain has TRBV2 and TRBJ1-4, with D hard to call. CDR3 DNA: TGTGCCAGCAGCCCCTTCCTCGGGAATGAAAAACTGTTTTTT. This codes for CASSPFLGNEKLFF. Full variable domain (missing parts from reference TRBV2 and TRBJ1-4): EPEVTQTPSHQVTQMGQEVILRCVPISNHLYFYWYRQILGQKVEFLVSFYNNEISEKSEIFDDQFSVERPDGSNFTLKIRSTKLEDSAMYFCASSPFLGNEKLFFGSGTQLSVL.